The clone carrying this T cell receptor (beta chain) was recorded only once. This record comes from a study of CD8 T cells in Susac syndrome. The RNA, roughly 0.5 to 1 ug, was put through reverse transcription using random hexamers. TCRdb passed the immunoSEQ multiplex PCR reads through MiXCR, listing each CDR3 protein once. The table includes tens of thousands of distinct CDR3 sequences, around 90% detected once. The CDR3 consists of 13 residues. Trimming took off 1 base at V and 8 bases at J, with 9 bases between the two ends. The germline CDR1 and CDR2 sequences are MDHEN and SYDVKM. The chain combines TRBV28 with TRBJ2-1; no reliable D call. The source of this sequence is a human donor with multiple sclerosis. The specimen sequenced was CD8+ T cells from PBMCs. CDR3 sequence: CASSLYAPYEQFF. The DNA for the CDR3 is TGTGCCAGCAGTTTATATGCCCCCTATGAGCAGTTCTTC.